The 22 T cell receptor beta chains presented below share a single source sample, sequenced in a study of beta chain features in type 1 diabetes. The study, taken as a whole, reports: Type 1 diabetes patients had moderately but significantly shorter TCRB CDR3s in all four CD4+ subsets.

Which antigens these TCRs recognize remains unknown. The isolated RNA, all of it, was reverse transcribed, so expressed TCRB transcripts were what got sequenced. Assay: immunoSEQ multiplex PCR; the TCRdb copy retains only in-frame clones and omits some. Here the sample spans approximately 160,000 clones, about a tenth being singletons. The source material was central memory CD4+ T cells from blood. These receptors were obtained from a young man with type 1 diabetes.

This clone appeared a few times. The chain has TRBV30 and TRBJ1-1, with 7 bases that match TRBD1. Germline lookup yields CDR1 GTSNPN and CDR2 SVGIG (reference sequence). This CDR3 is built from 11 residues. V was clipped by 5 bases and J by 3 bases; unmatched bases: 0. The CDR3, as DNA: TGTGCCTGGGGGACAGACACTGAAGCTTTCTTT. Protein sequence: CAWGTDTEAFF.

This clone was observed a handful of times. The V gene is TRBV30, the J gene TRBJ2-3; possibly TRBD1 for D (6 bases). CDR3 length: 14 residues. The germline CDR1 and CDR2 sequences are GTSNPN and SVGIG (reference sequence). V dropped 5 bases and J dropped 6 bases, with 18 bases sitting between them. The CDR3 region is CAWDGEGGRDTQYF. The CDR3 nucleotides read TGTGCCTGGGACGGGGAAGGGGGAAGGGATACGCAGTATTTT.

This sequence joins TRBV7-3 and TRBJ2-3; maybe TRBD2 (5 bases). Per the germline V gene, CDR1 is SGHTA and CDR2 is FQGTGA. The CDR3 length is 13 residues. Trimming took 4 bases from V and 3 from J, leaving 8 bases between them. The CDR3 DNA follows: TGTGCCAGCAGCTCGACTAATACAGATACGCAGTATTTT. This codes for CASSSTNTDTQYF. Drawing the rest from reference TRBV7-3 and TRBJ2-3, the complete variable domain is GAGVSQTPSNKVTEKGKYVELRCDPISGHTALYWYRQSLGQGPEFLIYFQGTGAADDSGLPNDRFFAVRPEGSVSTLKIQRTERGDSAVYLCASSSTNTDTQYFGPGTRLTVL.

The V and J genes are TRBV28 and TRBJ2-5; tentatively, D is TRBD2 (5 bases). There are 15 residues in the CDR3. Germline V gene sequence: CDR1 MDHEN, CDR2 SYDVKM. V was pared by 7 bases and J by 5 bases, with 20 bases between. DNA of the CDR3: TGTGCCAGCACCTCCCCGGCGGACTTTAAGGAGACCCAGTACTTC. Amino acids: CASTSPADFKETQYF.

The chain has TRBV19 and TRBJ2-3; TRBD2 matches at 12 bases. The CDR3 sequence is 15 residues long. Trimming at V came to 4 bases and at J to 4 bases, leaving 3 bases not matched to a gene. In germline, CDR1 is LNHDA, CDR2 SQIVND (reference sequence). CDR3 protein: CASSTSGRGPDTQYF. CDR3 bases: TGTGCCAGTAGTACTAGCGGGAGGGGCCCAGATACGCAGTATTTT. Variable domain in full (rest from reference TRBV19 and TRBJ2-3): DGGITQSPKYLFRKEGQNVTLSCEQNLNHDAMYWYRQDPGQGLRLIYYSQIVNDFQKGDIAEGYSVSREKKESFPLTVTSAQKNPTAFYLCASSTSGRGPDTQYFGPGTRLTVL.

The CDR3: CASSHAGTRLSVDGYTF. The CDR3 nucleotides read TGCGCCAGCAGCCATGCGGGTACACGGCTCTCGGTGGATGGCTACACCTTC. The rearrangement joins TRBV4-1 to TRBJ1-2; D ambiguous. Germline assignment: CDR1 MGHRA and CDR2 YSYEKL. The CDR3 extends over 17 amino acids. Trimming took 3 bases from V and 6 from J, leaving 23 bases between them.

The CDR3 region has the DNA TGCGCCAGCAGCTTCGGCGGGAGCAGCAATGAGCAGTTCTTC. This gives the protein CASSFGGSSNEQFF. The chain is built from TRBV5-1 and TRBJ2-1, with TRBD2 matching 7 bases. Germline V gene data show CDR1 as SGHRS and CDR2 as YFSETQ. The CDR3 length is 14 residues. V was clipped by 2 bases and J by 6 bases; unmatched bases: 5.

This clone was detected a few times. V gene TRBV10-3 combines with J gene TRBJ2-3; 12 bases match TRBD2. Germline CDR1 reads ENHRY; CDR2 reads SYGVKD. The CDR3 consists of 16 residues. Trimming cost V 6 bases and J 5 bases; bases outside gene matches: 9. The CDR3 loop is CAISQQTSGGGDTQYF. In DNA form, the CDR3 reads TGTGCCATCAGCCAGCAGACTAGCGGGGGTGGAGATACGCAGTATTTT.

The V and J genes are TRBV4-3 and TRBJ1-2; possible D gene TRBD1, 6 bases. Trimming cost V 4 bases and J 4 bases, with 13 bases left between them. This CDR3 is 14 amino acids long. Germline assignment: CDR1 LGHNA and CDR2 YSLEER. In DNA form, the CDR3 reads TGCGCCAGCAGCCGAGGCGGGGGGGCCTATGGCTACACCTTC. This translates into CASSRGGGAYGYTF.

This clone was detected a few times. The genes are TRBV29-1 and TRBJ1-2; D gene ambiguous. The CDR3 is 13 residues long. V was cut by 0 bases and J by 7 bases, with 12 bases left in between. Germline assignment: CDR1 SQVTM and CDR2 ANQGSEA. CDR3 nucleotides: TGCAGCGTTGAAGATCCCGGGGTTGGTGGCTACACCTTC. It specifies CSVEDPGVGGYTF.

This clone turned up a few times. The rearrangement uses TRBV11-1 and TRBJ2-1, with unresolved D. V dropped 1 base and J dropped 6 bases, with 7 bases sitting between them. CDR3 length: 13 residues. Germline V gene data show CDR1 as SGHAT and CDR2 as FQDESV (reference sequence). The CDR3 nucleotides read TGTGCCAGCAGCTTAGGGGCCCGCAATGAGCAGTTCTTC. This sequence encodes CASSLGARNEQFF.

This clone has only a few counts. This rearrangement joins TRBV5-1 to TRBJ2-7; a weak D match, TRBD1 (6 bases). Trimming took 2 bases from V and 5 from J, leaving 14 bases between them. Germline CDR1 SGHRS, CDR2 YFSETQ. The CDR3 is 14 residues long. In DNA form, the CDR3 reads TGCGCCAGCAGCTTAGGCGGCAGGGGTGACGAGCAGTACTTC. It yields the protein CASSLGGRGDEQYF.

There are a few counts of this clone. This chain links TRBV2 with TRBJ1-2; 8 nucleotides line up with TRBD1. J gave up 5 bases and V 6 bases, and 8 bases lay outside the gene matches. The germline CDR1 and CDR2 sequences are SNHLY and FYNNEI. The CDR3 runs to 14 residues. The CDR3 DNA reads TGTGCCAGCAGCCACAGACAGGGGCGATATGGCTACACCTTC. This gives the protein CASSHRQGRYGYTF. Full variable domain (missing parts from reference TRBV2 and TRBJ1-2): EPEVTQTPSHQVTQMGQEVILRCVPISNHLYFYWYRQILGQKVEFLVSFYNNEISEKSEIFDDQFSVERPDGSNFTLKIRSTKLEDSAMYFCASSHRQGRYGYTFGSGTRLTVV.

This chain connects TRBV5-1 to TRBJ2-3; 9 bases are a match to TRBD2. Trimming cost V 1 base and J 1 base; bases outside gene matches: 13. From germline, CDR1 is SGHRS and CDR2 YFSETQ. This CDR3 has 19 residues. In DNA, the CDR3 is TGCGCCAGCAGCTTGATAGGCGGGAGGGCCGTCTCTCGCACAGATACGCAGTATTTT. As protein: CASSLIGGRAVSRTDTQYF.

This clone was detected ten times or more. The chain couples TRBV15 to TRBJ2-7, with 10 positions matching TRBD2. Germline CDR1 and CDR2: LNHNV and YYDKDF (reference sequence). The junction had 8 bases not matched to a gene; V was cut back by 0 bases and J by 0 bases. The CDR3 runs 18 residues. This CDR3 reads CATSREASGSQSSYEQYF. The CDR3 bases are TGTGCCACCAGCAGAGAGGCTAGCGGGAGCCAGAGCTCCTACGAGCAGTACTTC.

This chain joins TRBV29-1 and TRBJ2-5, with 8 positions matching TRBD2. CDR1 is SQVTM and CDR2 is ANQGSEA in the germline V gene. Trimming at V came to 4 bases and at J to 4 bases, leaving 8 bases not matched to a gene. The CDR3 extends over 14 amino acids. The CDR3 region has the DNA TGCAGCGTTGCAGGCGGGACTAGTCGAGAGACCCAGTACTTC. This sequence encodes CSVAGGTSRETQYF.

This clone has more than one count but fewer than ten. The chain joins TRBV5-1 to TRBJ2-1; 9 bases align to TRBD1. This CDR3 has 16 amino acids. CDR1 SGHRS and CDR2 YFSETQ come from the germline V gene. V was clipped by 2 bases and J by 3 bases; unmatched bases: 6. This CDR3 is CASSLIPGQGYNEQFF. CDR3 in DNA: TGCGCCAGCAGCTTAATCCCGGGACAGGGCTACAATGAGCAGTTCTTC.

This clone was seen a few times. The chain combines TRBV27 with TRBJ1-4; 7 nucleotides agree with TRBD1. The CDR3 spans 14 residues. V lost 9 bases to trimming and J lost 4 bases; unmatched junction nucleotides: 8. CDR1 and CDR2 (germline): MNHEY, SMNVEV (reference sequence). CDR3 coding DNA: TGTGCCAGTTCTAAAGGGGACAGTAATGAAAAACTGTTTTTT. Its translation: CASSKGDSNEKLFF.

In this sample, this clone turned up a few times. V gene TRBV6-6 combines with J gene TRBJ2-7; 7 bases align to TRBD1. The CDR3 has 12 residues. The junction had 2 bases not matched to a gene; V was cut back by 4 bases and J by 5 bases. Germline CDR1 and CDR2: MNHNY and SVGAGI (reference sequence). The CDR3 region is CASSSTGNEQYF. Written as DNA, the CDR3 is TGTGCCAGCAGTTCGACAGGGAACGAGCAGTACTTC.

In its sample, this clone was seen a few times. The CDR3 here is CASSLARGGVSQETQYF. The CDR3 region has the DNA TGTGCCAGCAGCTTAGCGCGGGGGGGAGTGTCCCAAGAGACCCAGTACTTC. The rearrangement links TRBV7-2 to TRBJ2-5, with 9 bases lining up with TRBD2. Trimming took 0 bases from V and 1 from J; bases not matched to a gene: 6. This CDR3 region has 17 residues. Per germline, CDR1 SGHTA and CDR2 FQGNSA.

The chain couples TRBV11-2 to TRBJ2-5; D ambiguous. CDR1 is SGHAT, CDR2 FQNNGV, per germline. Trimming pared 0 bases from V and 5 bases from J, leaving 4 bases between. The CDR3 is 12 residues long. CDR3 loop: CASSLESETQYF. CDR3 nucleotide sequence: TGTGCCAGCAGCTTAGAGAGTGAGACCCAGTACTTC. Full variable domain (missing parts from reference TRBV11-2 and TRBJ2-5): EAGVAQSPRYKIIEKRQSVAFWCNPISGHATLYWYQQILGQGPKLLIQFQNNGVVDDSQLPKDRFSAERLKGVDSTLKIQPAKLEDSAVYLCASSLESETQYFGPGTRLLVL.

This clone was detected only a few times. The chain uses TRBV11-2 and TRBJ1-1; a possible D gene is TRBD1 (5 bases). This CDR3 is built from 13 residues. V shed 5 bases and J shed 5 bases, with 12 bases lying between them. CDR1 is SGHAT and CDR2 is FQNNGV in the germline V gene. CDR3 DNA: TGTGCCAGCAGCGTTCAGGGAGGGACTGAAGCTTTCTTT. Amino acid sequence: CASSVQGGTEAFF.